Below are 20 T cell receptor beta chains sequenced from a single sample in a study of sequential checkpoint blockade in melanoma. Only in-frame clones appear in the TCRdb table, and some are missing; sequencing was by immunoSEQ multiplex PCR. The repertoire has around 40,000 clones, roughly 89% of them found once; the top ten carry approximately 12%. Sample treatment: randomized to nivolumab then ipilimumab (arm A) or the reverse (arm B). The input for sequencing was CD8+ T cells sorted from blood (inferred from file names), taken from a patient given nivolumab and ipilimumab in sequence. The receptors were sampled from a human donor with melanoma.

The V call is TRBV7-9, the J call TRBJ1-1; D unclear. The V gene lost 1 base and the J gene lost 1 base, with 4 bases spanning the gap. The CDR3 length is 13 residues. Germline-derived CDR1 and CDR2 are SEHNR and FQNEAQ (reference sequence). This chain's CDR3 is CASSLGQNTEAFF. The CDR3 DNA follows: TGTGCCAGCAGCTTAGGACAGAACACTGAAGCTTTCTTT. The variable domain in full, with the rest retrieved from reference TRBV7-9 and TRBJ1-1, is DTGVSQNPRHKITKRGQNVTFRCDPISEHNRLYWYRQTLGQGPEFLTYFQNEAQLEKSRLLSDRFSAERPKGSFSTLEIQRTEQGDSAMYLCASSLGQNTEAFFGQGTRLTVV.

The chain carries TRBV7-6 and TRBJ1-2; D remains unclear. The V and J ends lost 0 bases and 5 bases respectively, with 7 bases between them. In germline, CDR1 is SGHVS, CDR2 FNYEAQ. The CDR3 has 13 residues. CDR3 nucleotides: TGTGCCAGCAGCTTAGCGTCAGGATATGGCTACACCTTC. Translation: CASSLASGYGYTF.

The chain uses TRBV27 and TRBJ2-4, with TRBD2 as a possible D gene (5 bases). The V end was cut by 5 bases, the J end by 0 bases, with 14 bases between. The CDR3 is 16 amino acids. Germline values: CDR1 MNHEY, CDR2 SMNVEV (reference sequence). DNA of the CDR3: TGTGCCAGCAGTGACTACTCCCAGCTAGCCAAAAACATTCAGTACTTC. It codes for CASSDYSQLAKNIQYF.

V gene TRBV19 combines with J gene TRBJ2-1; 11 nucleotides align to TRBD2. Per the germline V gene, CDR1 is LNHDA and CDR2 is SQIVND (reference sequence). With V trimmed by 7 bases and J by 9 bases, 8 bases remained unmatched. This CDR3 comprises 14 residues. CDR3 residues: CASTPGGLAVEQFF. CDR3 nucleotides: TGTGCCAGTACTCCGGGGGGACTAGCGGTTGAGCAGTTCTTC.

This chain uses TRBV5-1 with TRBJ1-1; D is possibly TRBD1 (6 bases). V lost 2 bases and J lost 4, with 18 bases in between. CDR3 length: 16 amino acids. Germline V gene sequence: CDR1 SGHRS, CDR2 YFSETQ. The CDR3 sequence: CASSFFAGVISTEAFF. As DNA, the CDR3 is TGCGCCAGCAGCTTTTTTGCAGGGGTTATCAGCACTGAAGCTTTCTTT. The variable domain in full, completed from reference TRBV5-1 and TRBJ1-1, reads KAGVTQTPRYLIKTRGQQVTLSCSPISGHRSVSWYQQTPGQGLQFLFEYFSETQRNKGNFPGRFSGRQFSNSRSEMNVSTLELGDSALYLCASSFFAGVISTEAFFGQGTRLTVV.

This rearrangement joins TRBV18 to TRBJ1-5; TRBD1 might be the D (5 bases). CDR1 and CDR2 from the germline V gene are KGHSH and LQKENI. The V end was cut by 4 bases, the J end by 2 bases, with 15 bases between. CDR3 length equals 16 residues. The CDR3: CASSLNPGIGNQPQHF. In DNA form, the CDR3 reads TGTGCCAGCTCACTAAACCCAGGGATTGGCAATCAGCCCCAGCATTTT.

The chain links TRBV4-2 to TRBJ1-4, with D tentatively TRBD1 (5 bases). V was trimmed by 0 bases and J by 6 bases, leaving 11 bases between them. CDR1 is LGHNA and CDR2 is YNFKEQ in the germline V gene. The CDR3 spans 15 residues. In nucleotides, the CDR3 is TGTGCCAGCAGCCAAGATCAGGGAAGCTATGAAAAACTGTTTTTT. Its translation: CASSQDQGSYEKLFF.

V usage is TRBV28 and J usage is TRBJ2-1; D is unresolved. There are 14 residues in the CDR3. CDR1 is MDHEN, CDR2 SYDVKM, per germline. Trimming removed 6 bases from V and 0 bases from J, with 9 bases in between. The DNA for the CDR3 is TGTGCCAGCAGATTAGAGAGCTCCTACAATGAGCAGTTCTTC. Translating gives CASRLESSYNEQFF. The full variable domain, rest sourced from reference TRBV28 and TRBJ2-1, is DVKVTQSSRYLVKRTGEKVFLECVQDMDHENMFWYRQDPGLGLRLIYFSYDVKMKEKGDIPEGYSVSREKKERFSLILESASTNQTSMYLCASRLESSYNEQFFGPGTRLTVL.

The genes are TRBV7-2 and TRBJ2-7; no reliable D call. Trimming left V 1 base short and J 1 base short, with 8 bases between. CDR3 length: 14 amino acids. The germline CDR1 and CDR2 sequences are SGHTA and FQGNSA. The CDR3 here is CASSLGLVSYEQYF. The CDR3 region has the DNA TGTGCCAGCAGCTTAGGGCTGGTTTCCTACGAGCAGTACTTC.

The chain has TRBV7-2 and TRBJ1-2, with D unclear. CDR1 and CDR2 from the germline V gene are SGHTA and FQGNSA. The CDR3 covers 12 residues. V shed 5 bases and J shed 7 bases, with 11 bases lying between them. CDR3 region: CASSPGYLGYTF. CDR3 in DNA: TGTGCCAGCAGCCCGGGTTATCTTGGCTACACCTTC. The variable domain in full, with the rest retrieved from reference TRBV7-2 and TRBJ1-2, is GAGVSQSPSNKVTEKGKDVELRCDPISGHTALYWYRQSLGQGLEFLIYFQGNSAPDKSGLPSDRFSAERTGGSVSTLTIQRTQQEDSAVYLCASSPGYLGYTFGSGTRLTVV.

This clone was seen a few times. The chain couples TRBV21-1 to TRBJ2-3; the table's D gene call, TRBD2, was not cross checked with the DNA. TRBV21-1 is noted as a pseudogene. The CDR3 runs 17 residues. The CDR3 protein is CASSKRLAGVRTDTQYF. CDR3 nucleotide sequence: TGTGCCAGCAGCAAGCGACTAGCGGGAGTGCGCACAGATACGCAGTATTTT.

The rearrangement links TRBV5-6 to TRBJ2-2; 14 bases fit TRBD2. The CDR3 totals 18 residues. J was trimmed by 1 base and V by 4 bases; bases with no gene match: 6. In germline, CDR1 is SGHDT, CDR2 YYEEEE. In DNA form, the CDR3 reads TGTGCCAGCAGCGTGCGGACTAGCGGGAGGATGAACACCGGGGAGCTGTTTTTT. Protein sequence: CASSVRTSGRMNTGELFF.

The count of this clone is one. This chain uses TRBV6-8 with TRBJ2-7; 10 bases align to TRBD1. The CDR3 has 14 amino acids. Germline V gene data show CDR1 as MNHGY and CDR2 as SAAAGT. V gave up 5 bases and J gave up 5 bases; unmatched junction bases: 6. CDR3 nucleotide sequence: TGTGCCAGCAGTCAACGGGACAGGGGCCACGAGCAGTACGTC. As protein: CASSQRDRGHEQYV.

About this clone: Its ends do not fully match the called genes, so a read error is possible. The chain is built from TRBV5-4 and TRBJ1-1; TRBD1 matches 7 bases. The CDR3 loop spans 14 amino acids. Germline V gene data show CDR1 as SGHNT and CDR2 as YYREEE (reference sequence). The chain's CDR3 is CASSLGQWNTEAFF. In DNA form, the CDR3 reads TGTGCCAGCAGCCTGGGACAGTGGAACACGGAAGCTTTCTTT. Filled out from reference TRBV5-4 and TRBJ1-1, the complete variable domain reads ETGVTQSPTHLIKTRGQQVTLRCSSQSGHNTVSWYQQALGQGPQFIFQYYREEENGRGNFPPRFSGLQFPNYSSELNVNALELDDSALYLCASSLGQWNTEAFFGQGTRLTVV.

V usage is TRBV11-2 and J usage is TRBJ1-2, with 9 positions matching TRBD1. Germline V gives CDR1 SGHAT, CDR2 FQNNGV. The CDR3 spans 16 residues. The junction had 6 bases not matched to a gene; V was cut back by 0 bases and J by 4 bases. The CDR3 is CASSLEDRGLLYGYTF. The CDR3 DNA is TGTGCCAGCAGCTTAGAGGACAGGGGACTTCTCTATGGCTACACCTTC.

The genes are TRBV27 and TRBJ2-7; the match to TRBD2 covers 9 bases. There are 16 residues in the CDR3. Germline V gives CDR1 MNHEY, CDR2 SMNVEV (reference sequence). J lost 4 bases, V lost 4 bases, and 11 bases had no gene match. CDR3 nucleotide sequence: TGTGCCAGCAGTTCCTTAGCGGGGGAATTTGGGTACGAGCAGTACGTC. The encoded protein is CASSSLAGEFGYEQYV.

This chain links TRBV28 with TRBJ2-1; 7 positions agree with TRBD1. CDR1 and CDR2 from the germline V gene are MDHEN and SYDVKM. Trimming cost V 5 bases and J 2 bases; bases outside gene matches: 9. This CDR3 is built from 16 residues. Here the CDR3 DNA reads TGTGCCAGCAGTCCCCGGTGGGACAGCACCTACAATGAGCAGTTCTTC. Amino acid sequence: CASSPRWDSTYNEQFF.

This clone was detected only a few times. The chain employs TRBV14 and TRBJ1-3; D remains unclear. Trimming pared 9 bases from V and 3 bases from J, leaving 12 bases between. CDR1 and CDR2 (germline): SGHDN, FVKESK. The CDR3 contains 13 residues. The CDR3 spells CASYRGFGNTIYF. CDR3 coding DNA: TGTGCCAGTTACCGGGGTTTTGGAAACACCATATATTTT.

V usage is TRBV7-8 and J usage is TRBJ2-7; D perhaps matches TRBD1 (6 bases). V was pared by 5 bases and J by 4 bases, with 21 bases between. Germline CDR1 SGHVS, CDR2 FQNEAQ. This CDR3 has 16 residues. The CDR3 DNA reads as TGTGCCAGCAGCGTGACAGGAAGGCTGTCTGGTTACGAGCAGTACGTC. This gives the protein CASSVTGRLSGYEQYV.

This clone appeared a few times. V is TRBV9 and J is TRBJ2-5, with 7 bases lining up with TRBD2. This CDR3 comprises 16 residues. Germline CDR1 reads SGDLS; CDR2 reads YYNGEE. V trimming: 0 bases; J trimming: 5 bases; junction bases outside the gene matches: 10. CDR3 sequence: CASSVGSGVGWETQYF. The CDR3 DNA is TGTGCCAGCAGCGTAGGGAGCGGGGTGGGATGGGAGACCCAGTACTTC.